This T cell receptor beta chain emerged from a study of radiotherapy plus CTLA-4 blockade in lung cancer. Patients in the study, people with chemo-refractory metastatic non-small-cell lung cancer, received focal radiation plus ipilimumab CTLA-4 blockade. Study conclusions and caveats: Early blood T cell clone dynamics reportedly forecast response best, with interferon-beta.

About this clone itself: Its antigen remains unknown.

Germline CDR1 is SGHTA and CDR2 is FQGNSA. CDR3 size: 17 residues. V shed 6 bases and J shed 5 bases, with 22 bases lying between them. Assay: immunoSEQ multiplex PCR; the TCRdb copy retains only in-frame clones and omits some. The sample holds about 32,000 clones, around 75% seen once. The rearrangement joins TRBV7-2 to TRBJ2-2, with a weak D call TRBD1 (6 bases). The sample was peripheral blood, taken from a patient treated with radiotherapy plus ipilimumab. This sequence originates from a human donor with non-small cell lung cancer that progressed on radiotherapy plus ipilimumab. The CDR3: CASSLAPLTGRTGELFF. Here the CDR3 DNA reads TGTGCCAGCAGTTTGGCCCCTTTGACAGGCAGGACCGGGGAGCTGTTTTTT.